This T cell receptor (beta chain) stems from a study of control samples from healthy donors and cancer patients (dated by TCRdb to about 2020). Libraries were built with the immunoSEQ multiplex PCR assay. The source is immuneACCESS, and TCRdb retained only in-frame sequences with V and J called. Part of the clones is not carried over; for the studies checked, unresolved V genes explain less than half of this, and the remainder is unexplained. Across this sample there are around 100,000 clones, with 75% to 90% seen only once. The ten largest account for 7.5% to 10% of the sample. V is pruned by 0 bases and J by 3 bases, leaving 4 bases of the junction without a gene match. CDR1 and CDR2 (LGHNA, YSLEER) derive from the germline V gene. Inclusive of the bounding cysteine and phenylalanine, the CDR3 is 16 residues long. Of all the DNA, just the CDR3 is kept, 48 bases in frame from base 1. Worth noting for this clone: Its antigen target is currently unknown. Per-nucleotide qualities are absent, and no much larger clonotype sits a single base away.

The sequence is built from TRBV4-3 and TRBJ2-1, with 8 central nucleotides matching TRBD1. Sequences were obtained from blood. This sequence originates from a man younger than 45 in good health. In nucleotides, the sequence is TGCGCCAGCAGCCAAGATATAACAGGGGGCTACAATGAGCAGTTCTTC. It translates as CASSQDITGGYNEQFF.